The T cell receptor (beta chain) described here comes from a study of cytomegalovirus exposure and HLA in healthy donors. This CDR3 is 14 amino acids long. Germline loops: CDR1 SGHVS, CDR2 FNYEAQ. 13 Jbeta primers and 60 Vbeta primers were used for the PCR. TCRdb's table, derived via immunoSEQ multiplex PCR, lists solely in-frame clones and lacks some. This table has 100,000 or so clones, around 70% appearing once. In regard to this clone: Its matching antigen is unknown. Mismatch with germline at one junction end may stem from a read error.

Study findings and constraints: TCR beta V segments were, for the most part, productive about 87% or about 30% of the time in an earlier analysis. Associated with cytomegalovirus, according to the listing, were 170 or so TCR beta chains.

The V gene is TRBV7-6, the J gene TRBJ2-3, with D possibly matching TRBD2 (6 bases). Specimen: PBMCs. This TCR was sampled from a man in his forties in good health and CMV-seronegative. For the CDR3, the DNA is TGTGCCAGCAGCCTAGCGACAGTGGCAGATACGCAGTATTTT. Translated, it gives CASSLATVADTQYF.